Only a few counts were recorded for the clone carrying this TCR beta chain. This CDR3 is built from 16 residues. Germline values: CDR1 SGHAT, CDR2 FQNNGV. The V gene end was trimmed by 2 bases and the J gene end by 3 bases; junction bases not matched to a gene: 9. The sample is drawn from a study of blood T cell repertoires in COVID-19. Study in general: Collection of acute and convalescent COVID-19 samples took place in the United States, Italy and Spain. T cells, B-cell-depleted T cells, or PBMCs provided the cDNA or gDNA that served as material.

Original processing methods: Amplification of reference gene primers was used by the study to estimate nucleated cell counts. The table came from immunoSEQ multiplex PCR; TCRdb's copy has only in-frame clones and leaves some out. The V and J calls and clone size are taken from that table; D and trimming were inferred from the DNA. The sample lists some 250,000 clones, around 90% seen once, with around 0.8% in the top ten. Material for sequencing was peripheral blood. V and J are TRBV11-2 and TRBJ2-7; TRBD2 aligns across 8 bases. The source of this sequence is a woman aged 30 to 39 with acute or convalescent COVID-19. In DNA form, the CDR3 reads TGTGCCAGCAGCTTAAACTCCTGGACTAGCCGCTACGAGCAGTACTTC. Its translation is CASSLNSWTSRYEQYF.